This T cell receptor (beta chain) is from a study of post-analysis software for immune sequencing data. CDR1 and CDR2 (germline): SGHAT, FQDESV (reference sequence). V lost 0 bases and J lost 5; bases outside the gene matches: 3. The CDR3 is 16 amino acids. General study results and limits: With TRBV5-6, TRBV5-1 and TRBV20-1 included, roughly five TRBV segments were more frequent in patients than in controls. When compared against controls, multiple sclerosis patients showed significantly lower normalized Chao1 diversity.

Of note for this clonotype: Its antigen is not known.

TCR beta libraries were prepared from cDNA with unique molecular identifiers. Each CDR3 protein gets one entry after TCRdb re-called the PCR reads with MiXCR. The data hold about 770,000 distinct CDR3 sequences, with around 46% observed a single time. Input material: blood. The chain has TRBV11-1 and TRBJ2-2; 10 bases are shared with TRBD1. The TCR was taken from a girl between 10 and 17 years old with multiple sclerosis. For the CDR3, the DNA is TGTGCCAGCAGCTTAGCGGGACAGGGGTCAACCGGGGAGCTGTTTTTT. Translated: CASSLAGQGSTGELFF.